This entry describes one TCR beta chain. Its antigen is as yet unknown. After removal of 4 bases from V and 6 bases from J, the junction contained 16 bases not matched to a gene. There are 16 residues in the CDR3. Germline lookup yields CDR1 SGHNT and CDR2 YYREEE (reference sequence). These data originate in a study of T-cell memory formation after mild COVID-19. Each CDR3 protein gets one entry after TCRdb re-called the 5' RACE reads with MiXCR. The data contain about 540,000 distinct CDR3 sequences, just over 20% of them singletons. Study results and caveats: From day 15 to 85, contracting clones were balanced between CD4 and CD8, whereas later expanders leaned toward CD4+.

V and J are TRBV5-4 and TRBJ2-7, with TRBD2 matching over 7 bases. The clonotype originates from an adult woman who had mild COVID-19 (a few samples of this study predate the infection). Cell type and time point are not known. Sequencing used PBMCs or a T cell subset sorted from them (not recorded which). DNA of the CDR3: TGTGCCAGCAGCCGAAATATAGCGGGTGGTTTCGGCGAGCAGTACTTC. It yields the protein CASSRNIAGGFGEQYF.